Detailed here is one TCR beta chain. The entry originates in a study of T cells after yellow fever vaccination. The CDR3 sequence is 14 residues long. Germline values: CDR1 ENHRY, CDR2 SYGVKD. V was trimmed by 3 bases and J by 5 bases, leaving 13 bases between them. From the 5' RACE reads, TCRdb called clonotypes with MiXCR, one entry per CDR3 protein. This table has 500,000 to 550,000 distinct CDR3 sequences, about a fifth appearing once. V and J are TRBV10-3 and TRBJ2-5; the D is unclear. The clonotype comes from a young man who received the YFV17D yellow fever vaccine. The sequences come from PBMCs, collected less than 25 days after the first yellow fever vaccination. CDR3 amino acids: CAISDGSGRETQYF. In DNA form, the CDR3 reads TGTGCCATCAGTGATGGATCTGGCCGGGAGACCCAGTACTTC.